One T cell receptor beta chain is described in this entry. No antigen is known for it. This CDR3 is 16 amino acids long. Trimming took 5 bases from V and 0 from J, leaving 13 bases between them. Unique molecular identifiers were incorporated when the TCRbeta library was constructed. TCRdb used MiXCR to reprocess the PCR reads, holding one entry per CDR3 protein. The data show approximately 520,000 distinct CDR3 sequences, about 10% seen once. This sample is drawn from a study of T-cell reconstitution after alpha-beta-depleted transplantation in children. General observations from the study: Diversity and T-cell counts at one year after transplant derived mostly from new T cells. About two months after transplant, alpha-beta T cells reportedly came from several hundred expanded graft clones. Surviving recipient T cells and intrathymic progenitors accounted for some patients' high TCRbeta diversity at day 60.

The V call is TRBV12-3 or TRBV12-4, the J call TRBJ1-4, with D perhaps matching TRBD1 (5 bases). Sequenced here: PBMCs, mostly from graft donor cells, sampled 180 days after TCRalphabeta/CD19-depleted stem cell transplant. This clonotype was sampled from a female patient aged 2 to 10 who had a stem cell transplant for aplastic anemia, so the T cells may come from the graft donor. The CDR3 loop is CASSRRGVATNEKLFF. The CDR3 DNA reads TGTGCCAGCAGTCGAAGGGGAGTTGCAACTAATGAAAAACTGTTTTTT.